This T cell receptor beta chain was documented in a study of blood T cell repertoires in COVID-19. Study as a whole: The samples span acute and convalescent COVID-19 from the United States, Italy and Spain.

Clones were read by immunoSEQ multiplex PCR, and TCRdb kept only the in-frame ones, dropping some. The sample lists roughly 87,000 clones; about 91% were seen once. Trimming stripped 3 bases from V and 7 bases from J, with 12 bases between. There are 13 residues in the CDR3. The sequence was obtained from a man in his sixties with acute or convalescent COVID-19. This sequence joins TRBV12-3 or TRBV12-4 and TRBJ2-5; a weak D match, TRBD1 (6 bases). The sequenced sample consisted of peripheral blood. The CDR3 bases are TGTGCCAGCAGTTTGGGGGCCAAGAGGACCCAGTACTTC. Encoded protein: CASSLGAKRTQYF.